These 21 T cell receptor beta chains share one sample of origin, sequenced in a study of control samples from healthy donors and cancer patients. This table comes from immunoSEQ multiplex PCR, and its TCRdb copy is limited to in-frame clones, with some not included. The sample records over 80,000 clones, roughly 86% being singletons. The sequencing sample was made of blood. The receptor set was obtained from a man aged 55-75 years in good health.

The V and J genes are TRBV18 and TRBJ2-3; D is undetermined. Per the germline V gene, CDR1 is KGHSH and CDR2 is LQKENI. The V end was cut by 3 bases, the J end by 0 bases, with 13 bases between. The CDR3 loop spans 16 amino acids. The CDR3 spells CASSPGRLPSTDTQYF. The CDR3 nucleotides are TGTGCCAGCTCACCGGGCAGGCTCCCTAGCACAGATACGCAGTATTTT.

The CDR3 nucleotides read TGTGCCAGCAGCCCGCCGGGACAGGGACTCACAGATACGCAGTATTTT. Protein sequence: CASSPPGQGLTDTQYF. The genes are TRBV13 and TRBJ2-3, with TRBD1 matching over 9 bases. Per germline, CDR1 PRHDT and CDR2 FYEKMQ (reference sequence). V was pared by 5 bases and J by 2 bases, with 8 bases of the junction left unmatched. The CDR3 contains 16 residues.

The chain has TRBV7-4 and TRBJ1-5, with a weak D call TRBD1 (6 bases). Trimming removed 4 bases from V and 3 bases from J, with 13 bases in between. CDR1 is SGHVT and CDR2 is SQSDAQ in the germline V gene. CDR3 size: 15 residues. The DNA of the CDR3 is TGTGCCAGCAGCTGCGACAGGAGCTACAATCAGCCCCAGCATTTT. Translating it yields CASSCDRSYNQPQHF.

This clone has a handful of counts. V usage is TRBV6-9 and J usage is TRBJ2-2; 12 bases align to TRBD2. V lost 2 bases and J lost 3; bases outside the gene matches: 7. Germline-derived CDR1 and CDR2 are MNHGY and SVAAGI. The CDR3 is made up of 18 amino acids. The CDR3 here is CASSYPSGRACHTGELFF. CDR3 sequence (DNA): TGTGCCAGCAGTTATCCTAGCGGGAGGGCCTGTCACACCGGGGAGCTGTTTTTT.

V usage is TRBV15 and J usage is TRBJ2-6; D is undetermined. This CDR3 is built from 15 residues. CDR1 LNHNV and CDR2 YYDKDF come from the germline V gene (reference sequence). Between the trimmed V and J ends, which lost 9 bases and 1 base, there was a span of 13 bases. CDR3 protein: CATAPETSGANVLTF. Here the CDR3 DNA reads TGTGCCACGGCGCCTGAAACATCTGGGGCCAACGTCCTGACTTTC. The full variable domain, its missing parts supplied by reference TRBV15 and TRBJ2-6, is DAMVIQNPRYQVTQFGKPVTLSCSQTLNHNVMYWYQQKSSQAPKLLFHYYDKDFNNEADTPDNFQSRRPNTSFCFLDIRSPGLGDTAMYLCATAPETSGANVLTFGAGSRLTVL.

The rearrangement uses TRBV6-5 and TRBJ1-3; D remains unclear. The length of the CDR3 is 16 residues. Trimming cost V 0 bases and J 0 bases, with 9 bases left between them. Germline CDR1 and CDR2: MNHEY and SVGAGI. The CDR3 bases are TGTGCCAGCAGTTACTCGATAAAAGGCTCTGGAAACACCATATATTTT. Translated, it gives CASSYSIKGSGNTIYF.

V gene TRBV19 combines with J gene TRBJ1-5, with 11 bases identical to TRBD1. Germline V gives CDR1 LNHDA, CDR2 SQIVND (reference sequence). V lost 3 bases and J lost 7; bases outside the gene matches: 5. This CDR3 has 15 residues. The CDR3 sequence is CASSIGQGAGQPQHF. Written as DNA, the CDR3 is TGTGCCAGTAGTATCGGACAGGGGGCCGGGCAGCCCCAGCATTTT.

This clone was seen a handful of times. The V call is TRBV27, the J call TRBJ2-7; the D gene could be TRBD1 or TRBD2 (5 bases each). The CDR3 sequence is 14 residues long. Germline CDR1 reads MNHEY; CDR2 reads SMNVEV (reference sequence). Trimming removed 6 bases from V and 6 bases from J, with 18 bases in between. CDR3 amino acids: CASRLEAGYAEQYF. The CDR3 bases are TGTGCCAGCAGGCTGGAGGCAGGGTACGCCGAGCAGTACTTC.

The J gene is TRBJ1-2, the V gene TRBV21-1. TRBV21-1 is a pseudogene. The length of the CDR3 is 17 residues. This CDR3 is CASSKEVPRTPHRGYTF. DNA for the CDR3: TGTGCCAGCAGCAAAGAGGTCCCTAGGACGCCCCATAGGGGCTACACCTTC.

This clone has only a few counts. The genes are TRBV29-1 and TRBJ1-2; D uncertain. Germline CDR1 SQVTM, CDR2 ANQGSEA. Deletions cut 7 bases from V and 11 bases from J, with 20 bases between. There are 12 residues in the CDR3. The CDR3 region has the DNA TGCAGCGCTGACGACCAACTCCGAGGTTACACCTTC. This codes for CSADDQLRGYTF. Complete variable domain (other parts from reference TRBV29-1 and TRBJ1-2): SAVISQKPSRDICQRGTSLTIQCQVDSQVTMMFWYRQQPGQSLTLIATANQGSEATYESGFVIDKFPISRPNLTFSTLTVSNMSPEDSSIYLCSADDQLRGYTFGSGTRLTVV.

The chain is built from TRBV11-2 and TRBJ1-1; D call uncertain. The V gene lost 6 bases and the J gene lost 1 base, with 9 bases spanning the gap. Germline CDR1 is SGHAT and CDR2 is FQNNGV. CDR3 length equals 13 residues. CDR3 amino acids: CASSLTENTEAFF. In DNA, the CDR3 is TGTGCCAGCAGTTTGACTGAGAACACTGAAGCTTTCTTT.

This clone was counted only a few times. V usage is TRBV2 and J usage is TRBJ2-2, with D tentatively TRBD2 (6 bases). The CDR3 has 16 amino acids. Germline V gene lookup returns CDR1 SNHLY and CDR2 FYNNEI. V was trimmed by 4 bases and J by 5 bases, leaving 17 bases between them. CDR3 sequence (DNA): TGTGCCAGCAGTGTTATCGGGGGAATGGCGACCGGGGAGCTGTTTTTT. Translated: CASSVIGGMATGELFF.

The chain is built from TRBV7-3 and TRBJ2-7; D gene uncertain. V lost 4 bases, J lost 3 bases, and 10 bases lay in between. Per the germline V gene, CDR1 is SGHTA and CDR2 is FQGTGA. CDR3 length equals 13 residues. The CDR3 reads CASSSSPGYEQYF. The CDR3 bases are TGTGCCAGCAGCTCGTCACCGGGCTACGAGCAGTACTTC.

The chain combines TRBV11-1 with TRBJ2-5, with D uncertain. The CDR3 runs 14 residues. Germline V CDR1 and CDR2: SGHAT, FQDESV (reference sequence). V was shortened by 0 bases and J by 5 bases, with 10 bases between the two germline ends. The CDR3 loop is CASSLAQGWETQYF. The DNA for the CDR3 is TGTGCCAGCAGCTTAGCGCAAGGGTGGGAGACCCAGTACTTC.

The CDR3 region is CASSRDRGQNEKLFF. In DNA form, the CDR3 reads TGTGCCAGCAGCCGAGACAGGGGGCAGAATGAAAAACTGTTTTTT. The rearrangement joins TRBV5-4 to TRBJ1-4, with 10 bases lining up with TRBD1. Germline V gene lookup returns CDR1 SGHNT and CDR2 YYREEE (reference sequence). Trimming removed 4 bases from V and 5 bases from J; junction bases left unmatched: 5. This CDR3 comprises 15 residues.

The chain employs TRBV7-9 and TRBJ2-2; 7 nucleotides agree with TRBD2. J lost 7 bases, V lost 5 bases, and 16 bases had no gene match. CDR3 length: 17 amino acids. From germline, CDR1 is SEHNR and CDR2 FQNEAQ (reference sequence). The CDR3 protein is CASSPKQRLARGGELFF. The DNA for the CDR3 is TGTGCCAGCAGCCCCAAACAACGACTAGCTAGGGGCGGGGAGCTGTTTTTT.

This chain joins TRBV5-1 and TRBJ1-2; D is unresolved. CDR1 SGHRS and CDR2 YFSETQ come from the germline V gene. V was shortened by 0 bases and J by 0 bases, with 6 bases between the two germline ends. This CDR3 has 14 amino acids. DNA of the CDR3: TGCGCCAGCAGCTTGGAAACTTCTAACTATGGCTACACCTTC. Translated: CASSLETSNYGYTF.

The chain links TRBV5-1 to TRBJ2-7, with TRBD1 matching 9 bases. Trimming took 4 bases from V and 5 from J; bases not matched to a gene: 13. The CDR3 contains 16 residues. Germline V gene lookup returns CDR1 SGHRS and CDR2 YFSETQ. The CDR3 DNA reads TGCGCCAGCAGCCTCGAGGTTGGGACAGGGTTCCACGAGCAGTACTTC. This encodes CASSLEVGTGFHEQYF.

The chain employs TRBV6-4 and TRBJ1-2, with 8 bases aligning to TRBD1. Germline V gives CDR1 MRHNA, CDR2 SNTAGT. This CDR3 has 13 amino acids. V trimming: 5 bases; J trimming: 4 bases; junction bases outside the gene matches: 3. CDR3 nucleotide sequence: TGTGCCAGCAGTCCGGACAGGGCCTATGGCTACACCTTC. This translates into CASSPDRAYGYTF.

The V call is TRBV7-9, the J call TRBJ1-1; D unclear. Germline-derived CDR1 and CDR2 are SEHNR and FQNEAQ (reference sequence). V lost 1 base, J lost 0 bases, and 9 bases lay in between. The CDR3 totals 15 residues. CDR3 nucleotide sequence: TGTGCCAGCAGCTTAGGGGCAGCTATGAACACTGAAGCTTTCTTT. Amino acid sequence: CASSLGAAMNTEAFF.

In its sample, this clone was seen many times. The chain couples TRBV2 to TRBJ2-4, with TRBD1 identical over 10 bases. V shed 1 base, J shed 0 bases, and the junction held 0 bases outside the gene matches. The CDR3 covers 16 residues. Germline CDR1 is SNHLY and CDR2 is FYNNEI. CDR3 bases: TGTGCCAGCAGTGAAGGGACAGGGGGAGCCAAAAACATTCAGTACTTC. It encodes CASSEGTGGAKNIQYF.